These 16 T cell receptor beta chains came from one sample sequenced in a study of Ad26.COV2.S vaccination and SARS-CoV-2 variants. Treatment reported: some 20 received Ad26.COV2.S at low or high dose, single or two shots; 5 received placebo; per-sample allocation not given. Sampling was done on day 63 after the first vaccine or placebo injection. Data came from immunoSEQ multiplex PCR; TCRdb stores just in-frame clones and leaves some out. The sample yields fewer than 900,000 clones, around 89% seen once. The sequencing here drew on peripheral blood, taken in a trial of Ad26.COV2.S vaccine versus placebo. These receptors were obtained from a person between 18 and 65 years old who received the Ad26.COV2.S COVID-19 vaccine or a placebo.

The genes are TRBV3-1 (or the pseudogene TRBV3-2) and TRBJ2-1, with TRBD1 identical over 9 bases. The germline CDR1 and CDR2 sequences are LGHDT and YNNKEL (reference sequence). Trimming removed 6 bases from V and 6 bases from J; junction bases left unmatched: 6. The CDR3 has 14 amino acids. This chain's CDR3 is CASSHRGQVNEQFF. CDR3 DNA sequence: TGTGCCAGCAGTCACAGGGGGCAGGTCAATGAGCAGTTCTTC.

This clone was observed a few times. This sequence joins TRBV2 and TRBJ2-7; 7 bases line up with TRBD2. Per the germline V gene, CDR1 is SNHLY and CDR2 is FYNNEI. The junction had 8 bases not matched to a gene; V was cut back by 6 bases and J by 6 bases. This CDR3 is built from 13 residues. The CDR3 is CASSPREVSEQYF. The CDR3 region has the DNA TGTGCCAGCAGCCCTCGGGAGGTGAGCGAGCAGTACTTC.

Worth noting for this clone: The sample carries other DNA sequences with the same CDR3. This chain uses TRBV24-1 with TRBJ2-1; 10 positions agree with TRBD2. Germline CDR1 reads KGHDR; CDR2 reads SFDVKD. CDR3 length: 16 residues. With V trimmed by 6 bases and J by 4 bases, 8 bases remained unmatched. The CDR3 DNA sequence: TGTGCCACCAGTCCTCCTACTAGCGGGACTTACAATGAGCAGTTCTTC. This sequence encodes CATSPPTSGTYNEQFF.

The rearrangement joins TRBV3-1 (or the pseudogene TRBV3-2) to TRBJ2-5; TRBD2 aligns across 7 bases. Germline values: CDR1 LGHDT, CDR2 YNNKEL (reference sequence). The CDR3 extends over 15 amino acids. V lost 4 bases, J lost 7 bases, and 12 bases stayed unmatched. This CDR3 is CASSLGTTTGGTQYF. CDR3 nucleotide sequence: TGTGCCAGCAGCCTTGGGACTACCACCGGCGGGACCCAGTACTTC.

This sequence joins TRBV7-2 and TRBJ2-2, with D perhaps TRBD1 or TRBD2 (5 bases each). Germline values: CDR1 SGHTA, CDR2 FQGNSA. Deletions cut 5 bases from V and 5 bases from J, with 9 bases between. CDR3 length equals 13 residues. The CDR3 nucleotides are TGTGCCAGCAGCGTCAGGGAGACCGGGGAGCTGTTTTTT. Its translation is CASSVRETGELFF.

In its sample, this clone was seen once. The rearrangement links TRBV2 to TRBJ2-7; 7 bases agree with TRBD2. Germline values: CDR1 SNHLY, CDR2 FYNNEI. Trimming took 5 bases from V and 1 from J; bases not matched to a gene: 5. The CDR3 covers 14 residues. Written as DNA, the CDR3 is TGTGCCAGCAGTTCGGAGGGAGGGTCCTACGAGCAGTACTTC. It translates to CASSSEGGSYEQYF.

V usage is TRBV27 and J usage is TRBJ1-6; D not certain. Trimming pared 3 bases from V and 0 bases from J, leaving 3 bases between. Germline lookup yields CDR1 MNHEY and CDR2 SMNVEV (reference sequence). The CDR3 is made up of 14 amino acids. The CDR3 loop reads CASSFSSYNSPLHF. In DNA, the CDR3 is TGTGCCAGCAGTTTCAGCTCCTATAATTCACCCCTCCACTTT.

The J gene is TRBJ2-7, the V gene TRBV7-9; either TRBD1 or TRBD2 may fit D (6 bases each). CDR3 length equals 15 residues. CDR1 and CDR2 (germline): SEHNR, FQNEAQ (reference sequence). Trimming removed 2 bases at V and 4 bases at J, with 15 bases between. This CDR3 reads CASSLPGKGGYEQYF. The CDR3 nucleotides read TGTGCCAGCAGCTTACCGGGGAAGGGGGGATACGAGCAGTACTTC.

The J gene is TRBJ2-7, the V gene TRBV7-8; D may be TRBD2 (6 bases). Trimming took off 1 base at V and 3 bases at J, with 19 bases between the two ends. Germline lookup yields CDR1 SGHVS and CDR2 FQNEAQ. The CDR3 sequence is 17 residues long. In DNA, the CDR3 is TGTGCCAGCAGCTTAGAAAGGCGGGACGACCTCTTCTACGAGCAGTACTTC. It codes for CASSLERRDDLFYEQYF.

CDR3 loop: CATSAQGTQYF. CDR3 DNA sequence: TGTGCCACCAGTGCCCAGGGGACCCAGTACTTC. V is TRBV24-1 and J is TRBJ2-5; possibly TRBD1 for D (5 bases). Germline V gene data show CDR1 as KGHDR and CDR2 as SFDVKD. V lost 5 bases and J 7 bases, leaving 7 bases between the germline ends. The CDR3 totals 11 residues.

This clone was recorded only once. J is TRBJ1-2 and V is TRBV24-1; D is undetermined. The germline V and J ends were trimmed by 4 bases and 4 bases, with 12 bases remaining between them. The germline CDR1 and CDR2 sequences are KGHDR and SFDVKD. There are 14 residues in the CDR3. The CDR3 protein is CATSDHLYPYGYTF. The CDR3 DNA is TGTGCCACCAGTGACCACTTGTACCCCTATGGCTACACCTTC.

The chain couples TRBV11-2 to TRBJ2-5; the D gene is possibly TRBD1 (7 bases). Trimming took off 3 bases at V and 2 bases at J, with 13 bases between the two ends. This CDR3 has 15 amino acids. CDR1 is SGHAT and CDR2 is FQNNGV in the germline V gene. CDR3 sequence (DNA): TGTGCCAGCAGCTTTGAGGGGGCGGGACAAGAGACCCAGTACTTC. Encoded protein: CASSFEGAGQETQYF.

This rearrangement joins TRBV18 to TRBJ2-3; 7 bases match TRBD1. The germline gives CDR1 KGHSH, CDR2 LQKENI. The CDR3 has 15 amino acids. V lost 6 bases and J lost 2; bases outside the gene matches: 8. This chain's CDR3 is CASSPRQGTTDTQYF. The CDR3 DNA reads TGTGCCAGCTCCCCCAGACAGGGAACCACAGATACGCAGTATTTT.

The chain is built from TRBV10-3 and TRBJ1-5; no firm D call. CDR1 and CDR2 from the germline V gene are ENHRY and SYGVKD. CDR3 length equals 13 residues. V dropped 0 bases and J dropped 3 bases, with 3 bases sitting between them. The CDR3 DNA sequence: TGTGCCATCAGTGAGTCATCCAATCAGCCCCAGCATTTT. Encoded protein: CAISESSNQPQHF.

V gene TRBV4-2 combines with J gene TRBJ2-5; TRBD2 might be the D (6 bases). Trimming removed 4 bases from V and 5 bases from J, with 17 bases in between. CDR3 length: 15 residues. Per germline, CDR1 LGHNA and CDR2 YNFKEQ. The DNA for the CDR3 is TGTGCCAGCAGCCCCGAGGGGCGGGGCCTGGAGACCCAGTACTTC. Protein: CASSPEGRGLETQYF.

The V and J genes are TRBV5-1 and TRBJ2-1, with D tentatively TRBD2 (5 bases). The CDR3 runs to 14 residues. V was trimmed by 8 bases and J by 0 bases, leaving 12 bases between them. Germline V gene lookup returns CDR1 SGHRS and CDR2 YFSETQ. CDR3 loop: CASCPAGSYNEQFF. CDR3 DNA sequence: TGCGCCAGTTGCCCCGCGGGCTCCTACAATGAGCAGTTCTTC.